The 6 T cell receptor beta chains listed next were all sequenced from one sample in a study of T cells in Graves' hyperthyroidism and ophthalmopathy. RNA transcripts served as the template for amplifying TCR beta CDR3 regions. Primed by the HTBI set, a first-round RT-PCR was run on the TCR CDR3. TCRdb re-derived calls from the multiplex PCR reads in MiXCR, one entry per CDR3 protein. This sample has roughly 300,000 distinct CDR3 sequences, with approximately 15% found just once. Specimen: blood. These receptors all come from a woman in her 30s with Graves' hyperthyroidism.

In this sample, this clonotype turned up many times. The CDR3 sequence: CSAPLLGLASGNIQYF. In nucleotides, the CDR3 is TGCAGTGCCCCATTGTTGGGACTAGCCAGCGGAAACATTCAGTACTTC. The rearrangement joins TRBV20-1 to TRBJ2-4; 9 bases fit TRBD2. With 6 bases clipped from V and 6 bases from J, the junction kept 15 bases outside the gene matches. Per germline, CDR1 DFQATT and CDR2 SNEGSKA (reference sequence). The CDR3 spans 16 residues.

This chain links TRBV10-3 with TRBJ1-5; 8 nucleotides match TRBD1. Germline-derived CDR1 and CDR2 are ENHRY and SYGVKD. J was trimmed by 8 bases and V by 2 bases; bases with no gene match: 5. CDR3 length equals 14 residues. The CDR3 sequence: CAISEGTGIEPQHF. The CDR3 nucleotides are TGTGCCATCAGTGAGGGGACAGGTATTGAGCCCCAGCATTTT.

Only a few counts were recorded for this clonotype. V usage is TRBV9 and J usage is TRBJ2-1; no definite D call. This CDR3 is 15 amino acids long. V lost 6 bases and J 6 bases, leaving 19 bases between the germline ends. Per germline, CDR1 SGDLS and CDR2 YYNGEE. CDR3 sequence reads: CASTPSQQPRNEQFF. The DNA of the CDR3 is TGTGCCAGCACCCCCTCTCAGCAACCACGCAATGAGCAGTTCTTC.

This clonotype was recorded at least ten times. The chain recombines TRBV29-1 with TRBJ2-5, with 9 bases matching TRBD1. The length of the CDR3 is 13 residues. The germline V gene encodes CDR1 SQVTM and CDR2 ANQGSEA. The trim removed 7 bases at V and 5 bases at J, leaving 8 bases unmatched. The CDR3 is CSGYRGQGETQYF. The CDR3 bases are TGCAGCGGCTACAGGGGGCAGGGGGAGACCCAGTACTTC.

This clonotype turned up a few times. At one of its ends the junction is not consistent with the germline gene, which may arise from a read error. The chain has TRBV6-4 and TRBJ1-5, with D hard to call. CDR1 is MRHNA and CDR2 is SNTAGT in the germline V gene. This CDR3 region has 13 residues. The CDR3 region has the DNA TGTGCCGGCAGTGACGGGGAAGGACAGCCCCAGCATTTT. Amino acids: CAGSDGEGQPQHF.

This clonotype was detected many times. V usage is TRBV20-1 and J usage is TRBJ2-7, with TRBD2 identical over 9 bases. The CDR3 runs to 12 residues. Germline values: CDR1 DFQATT, CDR2 SNEGSKA (reference sequence). V gave up 3 bases and J gave up 7 bases; unmatched junction bases: 4. The chain's CDR3 is CSASEREVEQYF. DNA of the CDR3: TGCAGTGCTAGTGAGCGGGAGGTGGAGCAGTACTTC.